A selection of T cell receptor beta chains follows, all from one sample in a study of blood T cell repertoires in COVID-19. Assay used: immunoSEQ multiplex PCR; TCRdb lists only in-frame clones, some missing. The repertoire holds some 150,000 clones, with 77% as singletons. Sequencing used peripheral blood. These receptors were collected from a woman aged 50 to 60 with active or convalescent COVID-19. Both conserved end residues are part of each CDR3. D genes are given only for firm matches. Rows give clone size only sometimes, using once, few, many, or a class for an expanded clone.

v_gene	abundance	j_gene	d_gene	CDR3aa	CDR3nt
TRBV7-8	-	TRBJ2-3	-	CASSFSSDTQYF	TGTGCCAGCAGCTTCTCCTCAGATACGCAGTATTTT
TRBV28	-	TRBJ1-1	TRBD1	CASSPPGGFYTEAFF	TGTGCCAGCAGTCCTCCAGGGGGGTTCTACACTGAAGCTTTCTTT
TRBV28	-	TRBJ2-1	-	CASSYRGGISHEQFF	TGTGCCAGCAGTTACCGTGGGGGGATCTCCCATGAGCAGTTCTTC
TRBV11-2	-	TRBJ2-2	-	CASSSPAAGGSAGELFF	TGTGCCAGCAGCTCCCCCGCGGCAGGCGGGTCGGCCGGGGAGCTGTTTTTT
TRBV15	-	TRBJ2-5	-	CATSGRVVETQYF	TGTGCCACCAGCGGCAGGGTAGTGGAGACCCAGTACTTC
TRBV3-1/TRBV3-2	-	TRBJ1-2	-	CASSQGAGYGYTF	TGTGCCAGCAGCCAGGGCGCGGGCTATGGCTACACCTTC
TRBV7-8	-	TRBJ1-2	TRBD1	CASSALSTGSYGYTF	TGTGCCAGCAGCGCCCTTTCGACAGGGTCCTATGGCTACACCTTC
TRBV6-1	-	TRBJ1-2	-	CASSEAKGDAAKPSYGYTF	TGTGCCAGCAGTGAAGCGAAGGGGGACGCCGCCAAACCTTCCTATGGCTACACCTTC
TRBV2	few	TRBJ2-2	TRBD1	CASSRQGRTGELFF	TGTGCCAGCAGTCGACAGGGACGGACCGGGGAGCTGTTTTTT
TRBV10-1	few	TRBJ1-1	TRBD1	CAGTGGNVTEAFF	TGCGCCGGGACAGGGGGAAACGTCACTGAAGCTTTCTTT
TRBV19	-	TRBJ2-7	-	CASSKPGSYEQYF	TGTGCCAGTAGTAAACCGGGGAGCTACGAGCAGTACTTC
TRBV15	-	TRBJ1-4	TRBD1	CATSRDRQGGIANEKLFF	TGTGCCACCAGCAGAGATCGTCAGGGGGGCATAGCTAATGAAAAACTGTTTTTT
TRBV7-2	-	TRBJ2-3	-	CASSPGIAQTDTQYF	TGTGCCAGCAGCCCGGGGATCGCCCAAACAGATACGCAGTATTTT
TRBV13	-	TRBJ2-2	-	CANSERGNTGELFF	TGTGCCAACTCGGAACGGGGGAACACCGGGGAGCTGTTTTTT
TRBV10-3	-	TRBJ2-5	TRBD2	CAISESSALLAGGETQYF	TGTGCCATCAGTGAGTCGTCCGCCCTACTAGCGGGAGGGGAGACCCAGTACTTC
TRBV30	-	TRBJ1-3	-	CAWSLGSSGNTIYF	TGTGCCTGGAGTTTGGGGAGCTCTGGAAACACCATATATTTT
TRBV30	-	TRBJ1-1	-	CASWGQSNTEAFF	TGTGCCTCGTGGGGGCAGTCGAACACTGAAGCTTTCTTT
TRBV5-4	-	TRBJ2-7	TRBD1	CASSSLGQGANEQYF	TGTGCCAGCAGCTCTCTCGGGCAGGGGGCCAACGAGCAGTACTTC
TRBV5-4	-	TRBJ2-5	-	CASSLEVSIETQYF	TGTGCCAGCAGCTTGGAGGTTAGCATAGAGACCCAGTACTTC
TRBV15	-	TRBJ1-5	TRBD1	CATSRPQGDQPQHF	TGTGCCACCAGCAGACCACAGGGGGACCAGCCCCAGCATTTT
TRBV5-1	-	TRBJ2-1	-	CASSLGTDYEQFF	TGCGCCAGCAGCTTGGGGACAGACTACGAGCAGTTCTTC
TRBV10-3	-	TRBJ2-3	-	CATWGGLRTDTQYF	TGTGCCACCTGGGGAGGACTCCGCACAGATACGCAGTATTTT
TRBV5-6	-	TRBJ1-4	TRBD1	CASSRGQPNEKLFF	TGTGCCAGCAGCAGGGGACAGCCTAATGAAAAACTGTTTTTT
TRBV20-1	-	TRBJ2-5	-	CSVPGLETQYF	TGCAGTGTACCAGGGTTAGAGACCCAGTACTTC
TRBV30	-	TRBJ1-1	-	CAWSGETGNTEAFF	TGTGCCTGGAGTGGCGAGACAGGGAACACTGAAGCTTTCTTT
TRBV7-8	-	TRBJ1-1	-	CASSPIGTEAFF	TGTGCCAGCAGCCCCATCGGTACTGAAGCTTTCTTT
TRBV7-9	-	TRBJ1-1	-	CASSLEGGLSTEAFF	TGTGCCAGCAGCTTAGAGGGGGGGCTCAGCACTGAAGCTTTCTTT
TRBV13	-	TRBJ1-2	TRBD1	CASSPDRGRLGYTF	TGTGCCAGCAGCCCAGACAGGGGGCGTCTTGGCTACACCTTC
TRBV15	-	TRBJ2-1	-	CATSTGTGGNGYNEQFF	TGTGCCACCAGCACGGGTACGGGGGGCAACGGGTACAATGAGCAGTTCTTC
TRBV25-1	-	TRBJ1-6	-	CASRSLGFDSPLHF	TGTGCCAGCAGATCTCTAGGATTTGATTCACCCCTCCACTTT
TRBV28	-	TRBJ2-1	TRBD2	CASSLYQAGRNEQFF	TGTGCCAGCAGTTTGTATCAAGCGGGACGCAATGAGCAGTTCTTC
TRBV12-5	-	TRBJ1-5	-	CASGQDGNNQPQHF	TGTGCTAGTGGCCAGGACGGGAACAATCAGCCCCAGCATTTT
TRBV27	few	TRBJ1-6	TRBD1	CASRKQGGNSPLHF	TGTGCCAGCCGAAAACAGGGGGGTAATTCACCCCTCCACTTT
TRBV4-3	-	TRBJ2-5	TRBD1	CASSQARTGLAETQYF	TGCGCCAGCAGCCAAGCTAGGACAGGTCTCGCGGAGACCCAGTACTTC
TRBV24-1	-	TRBJ1-4	TRBD1	CATSPGQGSEKLFF	TGTGCCACCAGTCCGGGACAGGGGAGTGAAAAACTGTTTTTT
TRBV4-3	-	TRBJ2-7	TRBD2	CASSQGWRGGWEQYF	TGCGCCAGCAGCCAAGGATGGCGGGGGGGCTGGGAGCAGTACTTC
TRBV7-3	-	TRBJ1-1	-	CASSLTATNTEAFF	TGTGCCAGCAGCTTAACCGCTACGAACACTGAAGCTTTCTTT
TRBV6-5	-	TRBJ1-2	-	CASNPGGIPNYGYTF	TGTGCCAGCAATCCCGGCGGGATTCCTAACTATGGCTACACCTTC
TRBV7-6	-	TRBJ2-7	TRBD1	CASSFRDRRYEQYF	TGTGCCAGCAGCTTTAGGGACAGACGATACGAGCAGTACTTC
TRBV18	-	TRBJ1-2	TRBD1	CASSPSDRVHYGYTF	TGTGCCAGCTCACCTTCGGACAGGGTGCACTATGGCTACACCTTC
TRBV6-1	-	TRBJ2-3	-	CASSEGGGSTDTQYF	TGTGCCAGCAGTGAAGGGGGCGGAAGCACAGATACGCAGTATTTT
TRBV30	-	TRBJ1-5	-	CAWSSGVYQPQHF	TGTGCCTGGAGTTCCGGGGTTTATCAGCCCCAGCATTTT